These T cell receptor beta chains were read from a single sample in a study of cytomegalovirus exposure and HLA in healthy donors. The method was immunoSEQ multiplex PCR; TCRdb's version includes in-frame clones alone and lacks a portion of them. The sample lists approximately 100,000 clones; roughly 77% were seen once. Input material: PBMCs. The receptors were gathered from a woman aged 50 to 60 in good health and CMV-seropositive. CDR3s include the opening cysteine and the closing phenylalanine or tryptophan. D genes are given only for firm matches. Expanded clones get a size class; other rows say once, few or many, or leave the size out.

j_call	clone_size	d_call	v_call	cdr3_aa	cdr3_nt
TRBJ1-1	few	TRBD1	TRBV19	CASSTNPGQGDTEAFF	TGTGCCAGTAGTACAAACCCCGGACAGGGGGACACTGAAGCTTTCTTT
TRBJ2-3	.	TRBD2	TRBV4-2	CASTGLANDTQYF	TGTGCCAGCACGGGACTAGCGAATGATACGCAGTATTTT
TRBJ2-2	.	TRBD1	TRBV30	CAWTQGALAGELFF	TGTGCCTGGACCCAGGGGGCTCTGGCCGGGGAGCTGTTTTTT
TRBJ2-1	.	.	TRBV6-4	CASSGYGGIDEQFF	TGTGCCAGCAGTGGTTACGGGGGTATCGATGAGCAGTTCTTC
TRBJ2-7	.	TRBD1	TRBV27	CASSLGTGVYEQYF	TGTGCCAGCAGTTTGGGGACAGGGGTTTACGAGCAGTACTTC
TRBJ2-1	once	TRBD2	TRBV5-4	CASSLAGGLYNEQFF	TGTGCCAGCAGCTTGGCGGGAGGGCTTTACAATGAGCAGTTCTTC
TRBJ1-5	few	TRBD1	TRBV2	CASRTDRGSGQPQHF	TGTGCCAGCAGGACCGACAGGGGGAGTGGTCAGCCCCAGCATTTT
TRBJ2-7	.	TRBD2	TRBV9	CASSSSLLAGDTEQYF	TGTGCCAGCAGCTCTTCATTACTAGCGGGAGATACCGAGCAGTACTTC
TRBJ2-7	.	.	TRBV7-9	CASSSDSPYEQYF	TGTGCCAGCAGCTCGGACAGTCCCTACGAGCAGTACTTC
TRBJ2-1	.	TRBD1	TRBV11-2	CASSLVGQGVKNEQFF	TGTGCCAGCAGCTTAGTGGGACAGGGGGTAAAAAATGAGCAGTTCTTC
TRBJ1-2	.	.	TRBV29-1	CSVFQGGSGYTF	TGCAGCGTCTTTCAGGGAGGTAGTGGCTACACCTTC
TRBJ2-7	few	.	TRBV28	CASRSTRSYEQYF	TGTGCCAGCAGGTCTACCCGGAGCTACGAGCAGTACTTC
TRBJ2-7	.	.	TRBV9	CASSGGVSYEQYF	TGTGCCAGCAGCGGCGGGGTTTCCTACGAGCAGTACTTC
TRBJ2-1	.	TRBD2	TRBV9	CASSVEGAGVVSGEQLF	TGTGCCAGCAGCGTAGAGGGAGCGGGAGTGGTATCTGGTGAGCAGCTCTTC
TRBJ2-1	.	.	TRBV2	CASSVVSYNEQFF	TGTGCCAGCAGTGTTGTGAGCTACAATGAGCAGTTCTTC
TRBJ1-2	.	.	TRBV5-4	CASSLVGVRGGYTF	TGTGCCAGCAGCTTGGTCGGGGTCCGGGGAGGCTACACCTTC
TRBJ1-2	.	TRBD1	TRBV7-9	CASSLAAGGYGYTF	TGTGCCAGCAGCTTAGCGGCAGGGGGCTATGGCTACACCTTC
TRBJ1-1	few	TRBD1	TRBV27	CASSLSSGGGNTEAFF	TGTGCCAGCAGTTTAAGTTCAGGGGGCGGGAACACTGAAGCTTTCTTT
TRBJ1-1	.	TRBD1	TRBV30	CAWSPSTGDTEAFF	TGTGCCTGGAGTCCTTCGACAGGGGACACTGAAGCTTTCTTT
TRBJ2-7	.	TRBD1	TRBV7-9	CASSLPRGLNSYEQYF	TGTGCCAGCAGCTTACCCAGGGGGTTAAACTCCTACGAGCAGTACTTC
TRBJ2-5	.	.	TRBV10-3	CAISETVQETQYF	TGTGCCATCAGTGAGACGGTTCAAGAGACCCAGTACTTC
TRBJ2-3	few	.	TRBV4-1	CASSRKIPPGAGTDTQYF	TGCGCCAGCAGCCGGAAGATTCCCCCGGGAGCAGGCACAGATACGCAGTATTTT
TRBJ1-2	.	.	TRBV6-5	CASSSPPGAGGYTF	TGTGCCAGCAGCTCACCTCCAGGGGCGGGTGGCTACACCTTC
TRBJ2-6	.	.	TRBV18	CASSQQGSGANVLTF	TGTGCCAGCTCGCAACAGGGCTCTGGGGCCAACGTCCTGACTTTC